This T cell receptor beta chain appears in the sequencing data of a study of vaccination and CD4 T cells after COVID-19. Across the study: Control cultures received a CEFX pool, an HIV-1 Nef pool, or no peptide.

As to this clonotype: Antigen specificity is unknown.

Overall study findings and caveats: Convalescent patients had a median around 86% of reactive clones appearing only post-vaccination.

Germline V gene sequence: CDR1 DFQATT, CDR2 SNEGSKA (reference sequence). With 5 bases clipped from V and 3 bases from J, the junction kept 7 bases outside the gene matches. The CDR3 has 15 amino acids. With the Oncomine TCR Beta short-read assay, DNA from cultured CD4+ T cells was sequenced. Genomic DNA was isolated from cultured CD4+ T cells. TCRdb reanalysed the PCR reads using MiXCR and keeps one entry per CDR3 protein. The sample records around 13,000 distinct CDR3 sequences, less than 80% being singletons. Treatment meaning: roughly 10-day PBMC culture with coronavirus spike peptide pools or control peptides (ViraFEST assay). Culture conditions combined two million PBMCs per well with roughly 10 IU/ml IL-2 and about 9.8 ug/ml peptide pools.

The chain combines TRBV20-1 with TRBJ2-3; 11 positions agree with TRBD2. Sequenced sample: CD4+ T cells from blood, cultured in vitro. The clonotype comes from a human donor who had recovered from COVID-19. CDR3 sequence: CSALPGLAVTDTQYF. In DNA form, the CDR3 reads TGCAGTGCTCTGCCGGGACTAGCGGTTACAGATACGCAGTATTTT.